These 6 T cell receptor beta chains came from one sample sequenced in a study of vaccination and CD4 T cells after COVID-19. Treatment specified: approximately nine-day PBMC culture with coronavirus spike peptide pools or control peptides (ViraFEST assay). The Oncomine TCR Beta short-read assay was what sequenced the DNA obtained from cultured CD4+ T cells. TCRdb analysed the PCR reads with MiXCR anew, one entry per CDR3 protein. This sample carries fewer than 15,000 distinct CDR3 sequences, approximately 55% of them seen once, and the ten largest clones take about 11%. No antigen is known for these receptors. Sample: CD4+ T cells from blood, cultured in vitro. The receptors were sampled from a human donor who had recovered from COVID-19.

The chain uses TRBV20-1 and TRBJ1-1; D ambiguous. Germline V gene lookup returns CDR1 DFQATT and CDR2 SNEGSKA (reference sequence). V lost 6 bases and J 1 base, leaving 6 bases between the germline ends. The CDR3 covers 11 residues. The DNA for the CDR3 is TGCAGTGCATTGGCGAACACTGAAGCTTTCTTT. Protein product: CSALANTEAFF.

The chain links TRBV2 to TRBJ2-5; D may be TRBD2 (6 bases). The CDR3 totals 15 residues. Germline CDR1 reads SNHLY; CDR2 reads FYNNEI. The V end was cut by 3 bases, the J end by 4 bases, with 15 bases between. CDR3 loop: CASSEDGGTAETQYF. The CDR3 nucleotides read TGTGCCAGCAGTGAGGACGGCGGGACTGCAGAGACCCAGTACTTC.

The rearrangement links TRBV20-1 to TRBJ2-7; 8 bases align to TRBD1. The CDR3 runs 14 residues. From germline, CDR1 is DFQATT and CDR2 SNEGSKA (reference sequence). With V trimmed by 3 bases and J by 3 bases, 7 bases remained unmatched. CDR3 sequence reads: CSARGQAGVYEQYF. CDR3 DNA: TGCAGTGCTAGGGGACAGGCTGGGGTCTACGAGCAGTACTTC.

The chain employs TRBV15 and TRBJ1-1; TRBD1 agrees at 10 bases. The CDR3 sequence is 15 residues long. Germline V gives CDR1 LNHNV, CDR2 YYDKDF (reference sequence). The V gene end was trimmed by 1 base and the J gene end by 5 bases; junction bases not matched to a gene: 4. CDR3 region: CATSRGQGARTEAFF. CDR3 DNA: TGTGCCACCAGCAGAGGACAGGGGGCAAGAACTGAAGCTTTCTTT.

V and J are TRBV19 and TRBJ2-3; 7 bases fit TRBD1. The junction had 2 bases not matched to a gene; V was cut back by 5 bases and J by 0 bases. CDR1 is LNHDA, CDR2 SQIVND, per germline (reference sequence). The CDR3 runs 14 residues. Here the CDR3 reads CASSPTGSTDTQYF. As DNA, the CDR3 is TGTGCCAGTAGTCCGACAGGGAGCACAGATACGCAGTATTTT.

This clonotype turned up a few times. CDR3 sequence reads: CASSPRQGSETQYF. The CDR3 DNA reads TGTGCCAGCAGCCCTAGACAGGGAAGTGAGACCCAGTACTTC. The chain has TRBV27 and TRBJ2-5, with 7 bases aligning to TRBD1. The trim removed 6 bases at V and 5 bases at J, leaving 9 bases unmatched. The CDR3 is made up of 14 amino acids. Germline CDR1 is MNHEY and CDR2 is SMNVEV (reference sequence).